These 32 T cell receptor beta chains originate from one sample sequenced in a study of cytomegalovirus exposure and HLA in healthy donors. PCR primers comprised 60 Vbeta and 13 Jbeta primers. The data were produced by immunoSEQ multiplex PCR, yet TCRdb's version contains in-frame clones alone and is incomplete. The sample has roughly 110,000 clones, less than 85% seen once. The sequenced sample was PBMCs. The receptors come from a man in his 60s in good health and CMV-seronegative.

The chain uses TRBV7-8 and TRBJ2-3, with TRBD2 matching over 7 bases. The CDR3 runs 15 residues. Germline-derived CDR1 and CDR2 are SGHVS and FQNEAQ. The junction had 7 bases not matched to a gene; V was cut back by 7 bases and J by 0 bases. The CDR3 here is CASILSGVSTDTQYF. In DNA, the CDR3 is TGTGCCAGCATCCTGAGCGGGGTGAGCACAGATACGCAGTATTTT. The full variable domain, its missing parts supplied by reference TRBV7-8 and TRBJ2-3, is GAGVSQSPRYKVAKRGQDVALRCDPISGHVSLFWYQQALGQGPEFLTYFQNEAQLDKSGLPSDRFFAERPEGSVSTLKIQRTQQEDSAVYLCASILSGVSTDTQYFGPGTRLTVL.

To note about this clone: In the same sample, other DNA sequences code for this CDR3. The chain carries TRBV7-2 and TRBJ1-6; 10 positions agree with TRBD1. Germline assignment: CDR1 SGHTA and CDR2 FQGNSA. J lost 9 bases, V lost 5 bases, and 7 bases had no gene match. The CDR3 totals 15 residues. The CDR3 DNA reads TGTGCCAGCAGCGCGCGGACAGGGGGACTTTCACCCCTCCACTTT. Translating gives CASSARTGGLSPLHF.

J is TRBJ2-5 and V is TRBV11-2; a possible D gene is TRBD2 (5 bases). The tail of the sequence fits TRBJ2-7 better, so the J call may be wrong. CDR1 is SGHAT, CDR2 FQNNGV, per germline. The CDR3 is made up of 13 amino acids. CDR3 sequence (DNA): TGTGCCAGCAGCTTATCCGGACTCTACGAGCAGTACTTC. This encodes CASSLSGLYEQYF.

This sequence joins TRBV27 and TRBJ1-2; 9 bases fit TRBD1. J gave up 6 bases and V 5 bases, and 7 bases lay outside the gene matches. The CDR3 totals 14 residues. CDR1 is MNHEY, CDR2 SMNVEV, per germline (reference sequence). As DNA, the CDR3 is TGTGCCAGCAGTATGGGACAGGGAAGGGATGGCTACACCTTC. Protein product: CASSMGQGRDGYTF.

J is TRBJ1-4 and V is TRBV28; 11 nucleotides match TRBD1. Unmatched junction bases numbered 8, after V lost 3 bases and J lost 8 bases. The CDR3 has 16 residues. Germline V gene data show CDR1 as MDHEN and CDR2 as SYDVKM. The DNA for the CDR3 is TGTGCCAGCAGTTTGCCTTGGACAGGGGGCGACGAAAAACTGTTTTTT. Its protein is CASSLPWTGGDEKLFF.

CDR3 amino acids: CSAGGDWEKNEQFF. The CDR3 nucleotides read TGCAGCGCTGGGGGGGACTGGGAGAAGAATGAGCAGTTCTTC. V gene TRBV29-1 combines with J gene TRBJ2-1; 7 bases fit TRBD2. This CDR3 region has 14 residues. Per the germline V gene, CDR1 is SQVTM and CDR2 is ANQGSEA. After removal of 7 bases from V and 7 bases from J, the junction contained 13 bases not matched to a gene.

The chain is built from TRBV27 and TRBJ1-5; TRBD1 might be the D (6 bases). The CDR3 is made up of 15 amino acids. V lost 5 bases, J lost 3 bases, and 14 bases lay in between. From germline, CDR1 is MNHEY and CDR2 SMNVEV (reference sequence). The CDR3, as DNA: TGTGCCAGCAGTCCTAGACAGGTACCCAATCAGCCCCAGCATTTT. Translation gives CASSPRQVPNQPQHF.

The chain joins TRBV10-2 to TRBJ2-1, with D maybe TRBD1 (5 bases). Germline CDR1 reads WSHSY; CDR2 reads SAAADI. The V end was cut by 8 bases, the J end by 8 bases, with 16 bases between. CDR3 size: 13 residues. The CDR3 region is CASRRRRGDEQFF. CDR3 coding DNA: TGCGCCAGCCGACGGCGTAGGGGCGATGAGCAGTTCTTC.

This clone was detected a few times. The rearrangement links TRBV5-1 to TRBJ2-4; tentative D call: TRBD1 (6 bases). This CDR3 has 16 amino acids. Germline CDR1 and CDR2: SGHRS and YFSETQ. Trimming shortened V by 3 bases and J by 4 bases, and 17 bases separated the two germline ends. This CDR3 reads CASSSGHGIFKNIQYF. CDR3 DNA sequence: TGCGCCAGCAGCTCGGGACACGGAATTTTTAAAAACATTCAGTACTTC. The full variable domain, with the rest looked up from reference TRBV5-1 and TRBJ2-4, is KAGVTQTPRYLIKTRGQQVTLSCSPISGHRSVSWYQQTPGQGLQFLFEYFSETQRNKGNFPGRFSGRQFSNSRSEMNVSTLELGDSALYLCASSSGHGIFKNIQYFGAGTRLSVL.

The rearrangement joins TRBV29-1 to TRBJ1-4, with 7 bases aligning to TRBD1. The CDR3 consists of 13 residues. The V gene's germline CDR1 is SQVTM and CDR2 ANQGSEA. After removal of 7 bases from V and 6 bases from J, the junction contained 8 bases not matched to a gene. CDR3 sequence (DNA): TGCAGCGCTCAAGACAGGGCCCATGAAAAACTGTTTTTT. The encoded protein is CSAQDRAHEKLFF.

The chain carries TRBV4-2 and TRBJ2-7; 7 nucleotides match TRBD1. V gave up 4 bases and J gave up 5 bases; unmatched junction bases: 14. The germline CDR1 and CDR2 sequences are LGHNA and YNFKEQ. CDR3 size: 16 residues. This CDR3 reads CASSRGSSDRNDEQYF. The CDR3 bases are TGTGCCAGCAGCCGGGGGTCCTCGGACAGGAACGACGAGCAGTACTTC.

The genes are TRBV20-1 and TRBJ2-2, with D hard to call. Germline V gene data show CDR1 as DFQATT and CDR2 as SNEGSKA (reference sequence). The CDR3 sequence is 11 residues long. Trimming cost V 7 bases and J 1 base, with 4 bases left between them. The CDR3 coding sequence is TGCAGTGGAGAGAACACCGGGGAGCTGTTTTTT. Translated: CSGENTGELFF.

This chain links TRBV19 with TRBJ1-2; D is unresolved. CDR1 LNHDA and CDR2 SQIVND come from the germline V gene (reference sequence). The V and J ends lost 5 bases and 5 bases respectively, with 12 bases between them. The CDR3 is 13 residues long. The CDR3: CASSSGVEYGYTF. As DNA, the CDR3 is TGTGCCAGTAGTTCCGGGGTAGAATATGGCTACACCTTC.

CDR3 loop: CASTGTAYNEQFF. The CDR3 coding sequence is TGTGCCAGCACAGGGACGGCTTACAATGAGCAGTTCTTC. The genes are TRBV19 and TRBJ2-1; a possible D gene is TRBD1 (6 bases). The germline gives CDR1 LNHDA, CDR2 SQIVND (reference sequence). The CDR3 covers 13 residues. V was pared by 9 bases and J by 4 bases, with 13 bases between.

The chain employs TRBV15 and TRBJ2-3, with D perhaps TRBD2 (5 bases). CDR1 is LNHNV, CDR2 YYDKDF, per germline (reference sequence). The CDR3 is made up of 16 amino acids. The germline V and J ends were trimmed by 0 bases and 2 bases, with 12 bases remaining between them. The CDR3, as DNA: TGTGCCACCAGCAGAGATTTCCGGGGTCTCACAGATACGCAGTATTTT. Encoded protein: CATSRDFRGLTDTQYF.

V is TRBV5-1 and J is TRBJ2-3; perhaps TRBD2 as D (6 bases). The germline gives CDR1 SGHRS, CDR2 YFSETQ. This CDR3 is built from 16 residues. V was pared by 3 bases and J by 2 bases, with 16 bases between. In DNA, the CDR3 is TGCGCCAGCAGCTCCCCCCGGGGGAACCCCACAGATACGCAGTATTTT. Encoded protein: CASSSPRGNPTDTQYF.

This clone was recorded a few times. The V gene is TRBV6-1, the J gene TRBJ2-2; 9 bases map to TRBD1. The V and J ends lost 4 bases and 3 bases, in that order; junction bases with no gene match: 9. Germline CDR1 MNHNS, CDR2 SASEGT. CDR3 length equals 17 residues. The CDR3 DNA reads TGTGCCAGCAGTGCCTACACAGGGGGCCGAGACACCGGGGAGCTGTTTTTT. Its protein product is CASSAYTGGRDTGELFF.

The J gene is TRBJ2-7, the V gene TRBV29-1, with D maybe TRBD1 (6 bases). Trimming took off 8 bases at V and 6 bases at J, with 14 bases between the two ends. The CDR3 totals 11 residues. In germline, CDR1 is SQVTM, CDR2 ANQGSEA. CDR3 nucleotide sequence: TGCAGCATCCGGCGAGGGGGCGAGCAGTACGTC. Its translation: CSIRRGGEQYV.

The chain employs TRBV2 and TRBJ2-3, with 10 bases identical to TRBD1. With V trimmed by 7 bases and J by 4 bases, 5 bases remained unmatched. The CDR3 covers 14 residues. Germline V gene lookup returns CDR1 SNHLY and CDR2 FYNNEI. Here the CDR3 reads CASTRDRGPDTQYF. The CDR3 DNA reads TGTGCCAGCACCCGGGACAGGGGCCCAGATACGCAGTATTTT.

The chain employs TRBV9 and TRBJ1-2; 7 bases line up with TRBD1. J gave up 5 bases and V 3 bases, and 10 bases lay outside the gene matches. Germline CDR1 reads SGDLS; CDR2 reads YYNGEE. The CDR3 has 15 residues. CDR3 sequence: CASSAETGAGYGYTF. In DNA, the CDR3 is TGTGCCAGCAGCGCGGAAACAGGGGCGGGGTATGGCTACACCTTC.

The chain's CDR3 is CASRWLGTQGGGYTF. DNA of the CDR3: TGTGCCAGCCGATGGCTTGGGACTCAGGGAGGCGGCTACACCTTC. V gene TRBV19 combines with J gene TRBJ1-2, with a weak D call TRBD1 (5 bases). CDR3 size: 15 residues. Germline CDR1 LNHDA, CDR2 SQIVND (reference sequence). Trimming pared 9 bases from V and 8 bases from J, leaving 25 bases between.

This rearrangement joins TRBV9 to TRBJ2-7; possibly TRBD1 for D (6 bases). The CDR3 contains 14 residues. From germline, CDR1 is SGDLS and CDR2 YYNGEE. Between the trimmed V and J ends, which lost 3 bases and 2 bases, there was a span of 12 bases. The CDR3 sequence: CASSERTETYEQYF. The CDR3 bases are TGTGCCAGCAGCGAACGGACAGAGACCTACGAGCAGTACTTC.

This clone was seen once. The chain combines TRBV7-8 with TRBJ1-5; tentative D call: TRBD1 (5 bases). CDR1 and CDR2 (germline): SGHVS, FQNEAQ. This CDR3 is 13 amino acids long. Between the trimmed V and J ends, which lost 1 base and 5 bases, there was a span of 6 bases. CDR3 residues: CASSLVRDQPQHF. Here the CDR3 DNA reads TGTGCCAGCAGCTTAGTCAGGGATCAGCCCCAGCATTTT.

The V gene is TRBV5-4, the J gene TRBJ2-5; TRBD1 agrees at 7 bases. The CDR3 has 14 residues. Germline lookup yields CDR1 SGHNT and CDR2 YYREEE (reference sequence). J gave up 1 base and V 5 bases, and 5 bases lay outside the gene matches. CDR3 protein: CASSSGQAQETQYF. CDR3 nucleotide sequence: TGTGCCAGCAGTTCCGGACAGGCCCAAGAGACCCAGTACTTC.

The J gene is TRBJ1-6, the V gene TRBV7-9; D unresolved. The V gene lost 4 bases and the J gene lost 8 bases, with 12 bases spanning the gap. CDR1 is SEHNR, CDR2 FQNEAQ, per germline (reference sequence). This CDR3 contains 14 residues. Here the CDR3 reads CASSSSGPYSPLHF. In nucleotides, the CDR3 is TGTGCCAGCAGCTCCTCAGGCCCTTATTCACCCCTCCACTTT.

This chain connects TRBV30 to TRBJ1-1, with D possibly TRBD1 on 5 matching bases. The CDR3 consists of 12 residues. V was shortened by 0 bases and J by 12 bases, with 14 bases between the two germline ends. Per the germline V gene, CDR1 is GTSNPN and CDR2 is SVGIG (reference sequence). For the CDR3, the DNA is TGTGCCTGGAGTGTGACGGTCGCGGACACTTTCTTT. Translated, it gives CAWSVTVADTFF.

The gene calls are TRBV10-2 and TRBJ1-4; D possibly corresponds to TRBD1 (5 bases). Germline loops: CDR1 WSHSY, CDR2 SAAADI. V shed 4 bases and J shed 8 bases, with 14 bases lying between them. This CDR3 spans 14 amino acids. CDR3 sequence (DNA): TGCGCCAGCAGTGTGGGGGGTCGAGTGGAAAAACTGTTTTTT. Its protein is CASSVGGRVEKLFF.

The chain combines TRBV9 with TRBJ1-6; possibly TRBD1 for D (5 bases). Germline lookup yields CDR1 SGDLS and CDR2 YYNGEE. V lost 4 bases, J lost 8 bases, and 19 bases lay in between. This CDR3 region has 16 residues. As DNA, the CDR3 is TGTGCCAGCAGCCCGGAGGGGAGGAACGAACATTCACCCCTCCACTTT. Its protein is CASSPEGRNEHSPLHF.

The V and J genes are TRBV5-1 and TRBJ1-2, with TRBD1 matching 8 bases. CDR3 length: 15 residues. With 4 bases clipped from V and 5 bases from J, the junction kept 10 bases outside the gene matches. Germline V gene lookup returns CDR1 SGHRS and CDR2 YFSETQ. CDR3 coding DNA: TGCGCCAGCAGCACAACGACAGGGGTGGAGTATGGCTACACCTTC. Translation gives CASSTTTGVEYGYTF.

The gene calls are TRBV9 and TRBJ1-6, with D unresolved. Trimming left V 0 bases short and J 7 bases short, with 11 bases between. From germline, CDR1 is SGDLS and CDR2 YYNGEE. This CDR3 has 15 residues. The CDR3 loop reads CASSVDPAANSPLHF. The CDR3 coding sequence is TGTGCCAGCAGCGTAGACCCAGCGGCGAATTCACCCCTCCACTTT.

There are a few counts of this clone. This chain uses TRBV19 with TRBJ2-7, with D uncertain. This CDR3 region has 13 residues. Germline CDR1 LNHDA, CDR2 SQIVND (reference sequence). V lost 4 bases and J lost 0, with 7 bases in between. The CDR3 DNA follows: TGTGCCAGTAGTAGGTTTAGCTCCTACGAGCAGTACTTC. This codes for CASSRFSSYEQYF.

This clone was found once. V usage is TRBV4-3 and J usage is TRBJ1-1, with 8 positions matching TRBD1. The ends lost 0 bases at V and 5 bases at J; junction bases unmatched: 5. This CDR3 comprises 15 residues. CDR1 is LGHNA, CDR2 YSLEER, per germline. The CDR3, as DNA: TGCGCCAGCAGCCAAGATCAGGGGGCAGATACTGAAGCTTTCTTT. It specifies CASSQDQGADTEAFF.